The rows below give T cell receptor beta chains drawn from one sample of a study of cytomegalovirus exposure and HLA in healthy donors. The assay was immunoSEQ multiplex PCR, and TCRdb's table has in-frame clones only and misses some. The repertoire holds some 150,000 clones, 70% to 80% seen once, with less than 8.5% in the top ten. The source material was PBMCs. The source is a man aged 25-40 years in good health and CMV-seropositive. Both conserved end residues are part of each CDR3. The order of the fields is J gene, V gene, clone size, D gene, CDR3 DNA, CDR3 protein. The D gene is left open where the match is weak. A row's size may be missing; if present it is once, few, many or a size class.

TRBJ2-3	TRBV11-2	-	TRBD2	TGTGCCAGCAGCTTAAGGACGGGGGGGCCGGTCGATACGCAGTATTTT	CASSLRTGGPVDTQYF
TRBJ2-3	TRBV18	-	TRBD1	TGTGCCAGCTCCCAAACGGGACAGGGGAAAACGCAGTATTTT	CASSQTGQGKTQYF
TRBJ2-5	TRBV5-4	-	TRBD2	TGTGCCAGCAGCTCCCGATCTAGCGGGCCGTACCAAGAGACCCAGTACTTC	CASSSRSSGPYQETQYF
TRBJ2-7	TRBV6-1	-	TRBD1	TGTGCCAGCACCAAGGGACAGGGGTCGGGTGAGCAGTACTTC	CASTKGQGSGEQYF
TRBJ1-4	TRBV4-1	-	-	TGCGCCAGCAGCCGCCGTGGGGGCTCCGGCGCTAATGAAAAACTGTTTTTT	CASSRRGGSGANEKLFF
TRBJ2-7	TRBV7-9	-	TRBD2	TGTGCCAGCAGCTTAGTCGCTAGCGGGGGTTACGAGCAGTACTTC	CASSLVASGGYEQYF
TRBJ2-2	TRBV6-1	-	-	TGTGCCAGCAGACATAACAGGGACGCCGGGGAGCTGTTTTTT	CASRHNRDAGELFF
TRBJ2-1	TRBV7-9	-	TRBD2	TGTGCCAGCAGCCCGCACGGGCGGGAGGGAAGCAATGAGCAGTTCTTC	CASSPHGREGSNEQFF
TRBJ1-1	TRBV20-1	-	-	TGCAGTTCACAGGGGAACACTGAAGCTTTCTTT	CSSQGNTEAFF
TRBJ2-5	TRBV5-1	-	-	TGCGCCAGCAGCCCGCGGACTGTTACGAAGACCCAGTACTTC	CASSPRTVTKTQYF
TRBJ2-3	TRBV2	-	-	TGTGCCAGCACCTACACAGATACGCAGTATTTT	CASTYTDTQYF
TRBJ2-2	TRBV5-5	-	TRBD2	TGTGCCAGCAGCTCCGGACTAGCGGGAAGGACCGGGGAGCTGTTTTTT	CASSSGLAGRTGELFF
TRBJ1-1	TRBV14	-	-	TGTGCCAGCCAGGGGCGGAACACTGAAGCTTTCTTT	CASQGRNTEAFF
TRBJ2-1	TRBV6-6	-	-	TGTGCCAGCAGTTTATACGGCGACGGGAGTGAGCAGTTCTTC	CASSLYGDGSEQFF
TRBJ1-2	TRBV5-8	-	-	TGTGCCAGCAGTCAACCCCAACTCTTTCTCTATGGCTACACCTTC	CASSQPQLFLYGYTF
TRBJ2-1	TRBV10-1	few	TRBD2	TGCGCCAGCAGTGATGGGACTACCCTACAGGAGCAGTTCTTC	CASSDGTTLQEQFF
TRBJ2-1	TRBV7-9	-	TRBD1	TGTGCCAGCAGTGTCGGACAGGGAGACAATGAGCAGTTCTTC	CASSVGQGDNEQFF
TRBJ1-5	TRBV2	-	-	TGTGCTAGCAAACACGGACTGCTACAGCCCCAGCATTTT	CASKHGLLQPQHF
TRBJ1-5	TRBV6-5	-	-	TGTGCCAGCGGTAATAGGGGGAGTAGCAATCAGCCCCAGCATTTT	CASGNRGSSNQPQHF
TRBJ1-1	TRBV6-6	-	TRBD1	TGTGCCAGCAGTCCCTCAGGGGGGAACACTGAAGCTTTCTTT	CASSPSGGNTEAFF
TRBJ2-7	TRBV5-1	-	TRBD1	TGCGCCAGCAGTCCTAGACAGGGGAGCAACGAGCAGTACTTC	CASSPRQGSNEQYF
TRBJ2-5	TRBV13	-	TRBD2	TGTGCCAGCAGCCCGCGGACTAGCGGGAAGGAGACCCAGTACTTC	CASSPRTSGKETQYF
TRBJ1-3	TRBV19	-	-	TGTGCCAGTCTCCCCCTCCAAAAGAGGGTCTCTGGAAACACCATATATTTT	CASLPLQKRVSGNTIYF
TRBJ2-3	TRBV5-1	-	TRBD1	TGCGCCAGCAGCTTTCGGACAGGGGGGACAGATACGCAGTATTTT	CASSFRTGGTDTQYF
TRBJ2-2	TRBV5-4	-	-	TGTGCCAGCAGCTTGACCAGGGTCGGCGGGGAGCTGTTTTTT	CASSLTRVGGELFF
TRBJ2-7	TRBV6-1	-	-	TGTGCCAGCAGTCCCAGGGACTACGAGCAGTACTTC	CASSPRDYEQYF
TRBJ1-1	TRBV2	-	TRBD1	TGTGCCAGCAGTCGGGACAGGGAAGCTTTCTTT	CASSRDREAFF
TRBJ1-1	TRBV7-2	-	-	TGTGCCAGCACCCCCCAAAAGAACACTGAAGCTTTCTTT	CASTPQKNTEAFF
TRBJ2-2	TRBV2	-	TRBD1	TGTGCCAGCACCCGAACAGGGGAGAGGTCCGGGGAGCTGTTTTTT	CASTRTGERSGELFF
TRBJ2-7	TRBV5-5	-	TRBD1	TGTGCCAGCAGCACAAAGGGACAGGGCCACGAGCAGTACTTC	CASSTKGQGHEQYF
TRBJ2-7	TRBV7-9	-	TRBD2	TGTGCCAGCAGCCGTCCGGGGGGGGCGAACGAGCAGTACTTC	CASSRPGGANEQYF
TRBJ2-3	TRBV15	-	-	TGTGCCACCAGTCAGCGTAGTACGCAGTATTTT	CATSQRSTQYF
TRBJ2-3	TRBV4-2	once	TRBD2	TGTGCCAGCAGCCAAGATAGCGGGAGTGGGGCAGATACGCAGTATTTT	CASSQDSGSGADTQYF
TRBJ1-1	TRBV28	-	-	TGTGCCAGCAGTTTAAGACAGAACACTGAAGCTTTCTTT	CASSLRQNTEAFF